This passage covers 5 T cell receptor beta chains from one sample sequenced in a study of shared clonotypes between healthy human individuals. The table came from immunoSEQ multiplex PCR; TCRdb's copy has only in-frame clones and leaves some out. The sample holds about 580,000 clones; roughly 98% are singletons and the top ten take approximately 0.3%. CD45RO-negative, CCR7-selected cells formed the naive CD8 fraction, which excluded terminally differentiated effector memory CD45RA+ cells. The sample consisted of naive CD8+ T cells sorted from blood. The receptors originated from a man aged 25-40 years in good health.

CDR3 amino acids: CASSYGSSAEAFF. In DNA form, the CDR3 reads TGTGCCAGCAGTTACGGCTCCTCCGCTGAAGCTTTCTTT. The chain couples TRBV6-6 to TRBJ1-1; D not certain. This CDR3 has 13 amino acids. Trimming cost V 2 bases and J 6 bases, with 10 bases left between them. Germline CDR1 is MNHNY and CDR2 is SVGAGI (reference sequence).

This clone was seen a single time. This sequence joins TRBV5-6 and TRBJ2-1; 8 nucleotides match TRBD2. This CDR3 region has 16 residues. The junction had 9 bases not matched to a gene; V was cut back by 5 bases and J by 2 bases. CDR1 is SGHDT and CDR2 is YYEEEE in the germline V gene. CDR3 nucleotide sequence: TGTGCCAGCAGTTACCTGGCGGGAGGAGCCTACAATGAGCAGTTCTTC. This sequence encodes CASSYLAGGAYNEQFF. Complete variable domain (other parts from reference TRBV5-6 and TRBJ2-1): DAGVTQSPTHLIKTRGQQVTLRCSPKSGHDTVSWYQQALGQGPQFIFQYYEEEERQRGNFPDRFSGHQFPNYSSELNVNALLLGDSALYLCASSYLAGGAYNEQFFGPGTRLTVL.

J is TRBJ2-7 and V is TRBV15; 9 nucleotides line up with TRBD1. The CDR3 loop spans 14 amino acids. The trim removed 0 bases at V and 10 bases at J, leaving 7 bases unmatched. Germline CDR1 LNHNV, CDR2 YYDKDF (reference sequence). The CDR3 sequence: CATSRDRDREDQYF. The CDR3 DNA reads as TGTGCCACCAGCAGAGACCGGGACAGGGAGGATCAGTACTTC.

This clone was detected once. The chain joins TRBV27 to TRBJ2-1, with 8 bases lining up with TRBD2. The germline V gene encodes CDR1 MNHEY and CDR2 SMNVEV (reference sequence). The V segment lost 5 bases and the J segment 7 bases; nucleotides outside the gene matches: 7. There are 14 residues in the CDR3. The CDR3 reads CASSSGSIRNEQFF. The CDR3 DNA sequence: TGTGCCAGCAGTAGCGGGAGCATTAGGAATGAGCAGTTCTTC.

In DNA form, the CDR3 reads TGTGCCAGCAGTACTGAGACTAGCGGGACCTTTTTTGAGCAGTTCTTC. Translation: CASSTETSGTFFEQFF. V gene TRBV28 combines with J gene TRBJ2-1; the match to TRBD2 covers 11 bases. Trimming removed 5 bases from V and 9 bases from J; junction bases left unmatched: 12. Germline CDR1 is MDHEN and CDR2 is SYDVKM. The CDR3 extends over 16 amino acids.